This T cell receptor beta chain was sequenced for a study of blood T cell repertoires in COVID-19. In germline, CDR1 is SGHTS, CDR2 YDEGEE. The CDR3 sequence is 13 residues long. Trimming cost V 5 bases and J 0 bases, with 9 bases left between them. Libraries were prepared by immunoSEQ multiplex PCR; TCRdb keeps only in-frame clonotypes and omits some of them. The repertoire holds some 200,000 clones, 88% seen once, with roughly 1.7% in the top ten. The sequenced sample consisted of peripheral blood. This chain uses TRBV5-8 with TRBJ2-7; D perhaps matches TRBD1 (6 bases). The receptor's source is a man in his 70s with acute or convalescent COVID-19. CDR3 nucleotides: TGTGCCAGCAGTGACAGGAGCTCCTACGAGCAGTACTTC. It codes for CASSDRSSYEQYF.